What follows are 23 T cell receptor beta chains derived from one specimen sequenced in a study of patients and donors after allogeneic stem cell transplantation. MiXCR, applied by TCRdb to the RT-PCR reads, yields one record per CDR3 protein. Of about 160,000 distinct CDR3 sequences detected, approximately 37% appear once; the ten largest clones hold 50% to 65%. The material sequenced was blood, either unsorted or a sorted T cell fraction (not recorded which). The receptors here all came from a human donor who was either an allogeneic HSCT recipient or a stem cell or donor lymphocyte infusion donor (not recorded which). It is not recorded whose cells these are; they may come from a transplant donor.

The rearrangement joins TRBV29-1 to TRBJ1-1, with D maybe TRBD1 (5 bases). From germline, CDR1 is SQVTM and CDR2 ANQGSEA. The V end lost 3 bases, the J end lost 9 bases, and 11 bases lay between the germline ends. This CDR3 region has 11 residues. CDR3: CSVDRVRKAFF. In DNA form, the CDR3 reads TGCAGCGTTGACAGGGTTCGGAAAGCTTTCTTT.

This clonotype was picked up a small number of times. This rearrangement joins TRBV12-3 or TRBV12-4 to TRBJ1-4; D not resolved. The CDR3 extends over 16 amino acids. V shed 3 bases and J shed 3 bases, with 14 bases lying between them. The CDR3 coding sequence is TGTGCCAGCAGTTTTAAGAAGGGTTCTGCTAATGAAAAACTGTTTTTT. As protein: CASSFKKGSANEKLFF.

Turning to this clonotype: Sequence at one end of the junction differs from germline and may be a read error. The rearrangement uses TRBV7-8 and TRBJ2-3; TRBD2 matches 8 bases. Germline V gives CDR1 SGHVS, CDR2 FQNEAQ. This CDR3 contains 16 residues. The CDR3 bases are TGTGCCAGCAGCTTACCAGCGGGGGCCGGTACAGATCCGCAGTATTTT. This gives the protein CASSLPAGAGTDPQYF. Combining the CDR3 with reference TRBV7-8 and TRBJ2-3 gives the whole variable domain GAGVSQSPRYKVAKRGQDVALRCDPISGHVSLFWYQQALGQGPEFLTYFQNEAQLDKSGLPSDRFFAERPEGSVSTLKIQRTQQEDSAVYLCASSLPAGAGTDPQYFGPGTRLTVL.

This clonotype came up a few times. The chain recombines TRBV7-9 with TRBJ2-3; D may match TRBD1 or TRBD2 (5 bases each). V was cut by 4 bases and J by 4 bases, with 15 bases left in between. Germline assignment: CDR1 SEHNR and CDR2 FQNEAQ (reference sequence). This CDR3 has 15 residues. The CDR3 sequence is CASSSRQGRADTQYF. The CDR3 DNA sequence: TGTGCCAGCAGCTCAAGGCAGGGACGTGCAGATACGCAGTATTTT.

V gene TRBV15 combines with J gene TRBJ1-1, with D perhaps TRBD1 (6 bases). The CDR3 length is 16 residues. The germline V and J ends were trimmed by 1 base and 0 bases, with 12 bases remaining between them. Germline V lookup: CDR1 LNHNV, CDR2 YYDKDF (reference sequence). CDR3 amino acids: CATSRGEDRMNTEAFF. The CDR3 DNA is TGTGCCACCAGCAGAGGGGAGGACAGAATGAACACTGAAGCTTTCTTT.

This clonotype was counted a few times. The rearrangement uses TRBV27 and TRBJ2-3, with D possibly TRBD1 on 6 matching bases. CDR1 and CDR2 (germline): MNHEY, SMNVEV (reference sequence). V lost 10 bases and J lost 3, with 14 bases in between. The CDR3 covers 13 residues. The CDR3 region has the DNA TGTGCCACCTCGGACAGTCCTACAGATACGCAGTATTTT. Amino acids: CATSDSPTDTQYF.

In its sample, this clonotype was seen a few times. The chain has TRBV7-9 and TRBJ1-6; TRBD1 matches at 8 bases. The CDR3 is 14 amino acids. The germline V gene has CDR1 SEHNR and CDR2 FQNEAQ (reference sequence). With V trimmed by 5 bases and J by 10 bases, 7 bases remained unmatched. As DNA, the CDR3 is TGTGCCAGCAGCCGACAGGGGCACGGATCACCCCTCCACTTT. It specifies CASSRQGHGSPLHF. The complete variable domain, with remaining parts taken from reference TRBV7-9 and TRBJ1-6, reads DTGVSQNPRHKITKRGQNVTFRCDPISEHNRLYWYRQTLGQGPEFLTYFQNEAQLEKSRLLSDRFSAERPKGSFSTLEIQRTEQGDSAMYLCASSRQGHGSPLHFGNGTRLTVT.

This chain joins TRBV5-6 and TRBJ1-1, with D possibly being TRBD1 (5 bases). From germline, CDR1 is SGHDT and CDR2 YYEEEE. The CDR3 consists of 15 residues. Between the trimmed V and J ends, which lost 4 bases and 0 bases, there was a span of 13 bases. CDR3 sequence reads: CASSLPDRVNTEAFF. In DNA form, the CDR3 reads TGTGCCAGCAGCCTCCCCGACAGAGTGAACACTGAAGCTTTCTTT. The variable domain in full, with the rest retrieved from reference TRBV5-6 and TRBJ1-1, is DAGVTQSPTHLIKTRGQQVTLRCSPKSGHDTVSWYQQALGQGPQFIFQYYEEEERQRGNFPDRFSGHQFPNYSSELNVNALLLGDSALYLCASSLPDRVNTEAFFGQGTRLTVV.

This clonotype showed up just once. This CDR3 is CSVTTGVMNTGELFF. The CDR3 coding sequence is TGCAGCGTCACGACAGGGGTCATGAACACCGGGGAGCTGTTTTTT. The chain carries TRBV29-1 and TRBJ2-2; 8 bases line up with TRBD1. Germline CDR1 is SQVTM and CDR2 is ANQGSEA. With V trimmed by 6 bases and J by 1 base, 7 bases remained unmatched. CDR3 length equals 15 residues.

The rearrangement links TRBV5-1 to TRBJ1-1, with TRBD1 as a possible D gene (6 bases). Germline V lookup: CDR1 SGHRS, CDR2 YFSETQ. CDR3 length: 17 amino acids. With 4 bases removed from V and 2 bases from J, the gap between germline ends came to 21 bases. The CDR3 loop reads CASSQPGRGRENTEAFF. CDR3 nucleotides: TGCGCCAGCAGCCAACCAGGGCGGGGGCGCGAAAACACTGAAGCTTTCTTT. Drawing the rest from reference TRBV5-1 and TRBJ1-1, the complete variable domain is KAGVTQTPRYLIKTRGQQVTLSCSPISGHRSVSWYQQTPGQGLQFLFEYFSETQRNKGNFPGRFSGRQFSNSRSEMNVSTLELGDSALYLCASSQPGRGRENTEAFFGQGTRLTVV.

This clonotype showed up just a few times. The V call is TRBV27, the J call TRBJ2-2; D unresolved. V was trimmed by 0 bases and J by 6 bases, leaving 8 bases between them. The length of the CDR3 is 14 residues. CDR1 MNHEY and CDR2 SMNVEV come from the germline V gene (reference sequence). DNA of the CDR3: TGTGCCAGCAGTTTATCGACTGGAGCCGGGGAGCTGTTTTTT. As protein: CASSLSTGAGELFF.

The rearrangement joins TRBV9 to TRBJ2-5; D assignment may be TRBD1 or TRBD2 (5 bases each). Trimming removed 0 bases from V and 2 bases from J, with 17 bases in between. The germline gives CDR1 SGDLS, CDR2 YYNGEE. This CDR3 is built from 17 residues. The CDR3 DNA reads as TGTGCCAGCAGCGTAGGGGGGTTGACTGGCGCGCAAGAGACCCAGTACTTC. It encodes CASSVGGLTGAQETQYF.

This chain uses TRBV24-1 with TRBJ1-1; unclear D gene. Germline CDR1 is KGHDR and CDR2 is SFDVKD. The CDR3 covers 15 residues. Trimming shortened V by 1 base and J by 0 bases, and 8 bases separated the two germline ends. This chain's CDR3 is CATSDFGRMNTEAFF. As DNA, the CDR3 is TGTGCCACCAGTGATTTCGGACGCATGAACACTGAAGCTTTCTTT.

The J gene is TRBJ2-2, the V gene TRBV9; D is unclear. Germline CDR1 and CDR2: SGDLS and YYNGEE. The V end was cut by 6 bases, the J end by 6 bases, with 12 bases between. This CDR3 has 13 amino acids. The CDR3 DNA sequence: TGTGCCAGCACCCAAATGGGTTCCGGGGAGCTGTTTTTT. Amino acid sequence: CASTQMGSGELFF.

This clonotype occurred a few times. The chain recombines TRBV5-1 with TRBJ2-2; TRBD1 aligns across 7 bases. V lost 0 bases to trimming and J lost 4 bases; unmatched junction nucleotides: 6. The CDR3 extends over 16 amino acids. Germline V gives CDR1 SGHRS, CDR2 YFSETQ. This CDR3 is CASSLAGTASTGELFF. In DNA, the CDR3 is TGCGCCAGCAGCTTGGCTGGGACAGCCTCCACCGGGGAGCTGTTTTTT. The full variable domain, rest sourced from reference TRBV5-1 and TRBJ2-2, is KAGVTQTPRYLIKTRGQQVTLSCSPISGHRSVSWYQQTPGQGLQFLFEYFSETQRNKGNFPGRFSGRQFSNSRSEMNVSTLELGDSALYLCASSLAGTASTGELFFGEGSRLTVL.

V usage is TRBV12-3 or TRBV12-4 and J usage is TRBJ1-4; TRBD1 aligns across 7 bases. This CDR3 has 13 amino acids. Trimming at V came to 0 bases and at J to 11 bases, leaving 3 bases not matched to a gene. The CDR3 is CASSLAQGVKLFF. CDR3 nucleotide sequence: TGTGCCAGCAGTTTAGCCCAGGGGGTCAAACTGTTTTTT.

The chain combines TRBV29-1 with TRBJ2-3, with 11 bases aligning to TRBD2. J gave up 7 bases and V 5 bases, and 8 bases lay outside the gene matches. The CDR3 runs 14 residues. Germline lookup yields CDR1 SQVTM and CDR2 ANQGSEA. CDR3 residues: CSVPVPSGGYTQYF. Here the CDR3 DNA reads TGCAGCGTTCCCGTACCTAGCGGGGGGTATACGCAGTATTTT.

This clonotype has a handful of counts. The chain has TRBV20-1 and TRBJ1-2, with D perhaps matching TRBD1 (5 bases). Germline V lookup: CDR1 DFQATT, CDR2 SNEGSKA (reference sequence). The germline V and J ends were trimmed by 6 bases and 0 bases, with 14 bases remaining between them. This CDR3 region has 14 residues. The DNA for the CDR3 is TGCAGTGCCGTGGGACTGACAGCTAACTATGGCTACACCTTC. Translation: CSAVGLTANYGYTF.

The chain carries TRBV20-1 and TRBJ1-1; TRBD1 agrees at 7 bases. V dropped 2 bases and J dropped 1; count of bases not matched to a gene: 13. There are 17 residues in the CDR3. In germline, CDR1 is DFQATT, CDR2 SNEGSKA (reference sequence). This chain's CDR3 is CSARSWTGDNPNTEAFF. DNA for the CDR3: TGCAGTGCTAGATCCTGGACAGGCGACAACCCGAACACTGAAGCTTTCTTT.

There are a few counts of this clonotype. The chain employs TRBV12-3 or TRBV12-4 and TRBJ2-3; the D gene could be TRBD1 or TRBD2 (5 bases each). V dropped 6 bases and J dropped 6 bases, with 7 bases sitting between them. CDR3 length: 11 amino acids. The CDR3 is CASSWGDTQYF. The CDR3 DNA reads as TGTGCCAGCAGCTGGGGGGATACGCAGTATTTT.

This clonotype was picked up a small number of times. The CDR3 DNA reads TGCGCCAGCAGTTTTACAGGGCCACAGAACACCGGGGAGCTGTTTTTT. Protein sequence: CASSFTGPQNTGELFF. The chain employs TRBV5-1 and TRBJ2-2; D may be TRBD1 (6 bases). This CDR3 region has 16 residues. Germline values: CDR1 SGHRS, CDR2 YFSETQ. V was shortened by 5 bases and J by 1 base, with 15 bases between the two germline ends.

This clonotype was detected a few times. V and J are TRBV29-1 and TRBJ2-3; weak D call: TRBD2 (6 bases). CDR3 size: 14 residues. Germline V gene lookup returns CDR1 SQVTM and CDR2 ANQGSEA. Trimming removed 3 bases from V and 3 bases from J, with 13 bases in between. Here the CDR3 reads CSVDRGTVTDTQYF. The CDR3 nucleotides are TGCAGCGTTGACCGGGGGACGGTAACAGATACGCAGTATTTT.

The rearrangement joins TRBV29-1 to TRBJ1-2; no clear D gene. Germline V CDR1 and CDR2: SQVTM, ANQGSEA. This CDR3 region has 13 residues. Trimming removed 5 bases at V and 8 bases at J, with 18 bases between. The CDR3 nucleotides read TGCAGCGTTCCACGCCTCGGGGATAGCGGCTACACCTTC. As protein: CSVPRLGDSGYTF.